The 23 T cell receptor beta chains given below trace back to one sample, sequenced in a study of blood T cells in healthy people across ages. Sample-barcoded 5' priming and a J-beta primer mix drove a second PCR of 7 to 11 cycles. TCRdb processed the 5' RACE reads anew with MiXCR; each CDR3 protein has one entry. The sample contains some 1.8 million distinct CDR3 sequences, 35% to 50% of which appear only once. Sample: blood. The source of these receptors is a human donor in good health.

The chain employs TRBV15 and TRBJ2-5, with 7 positions matching TRBD2. CDR3 length: 14 amino acids. Germline assignment: CDR1 LNHNV and CDR2 YYDKDF (reference sequence). Losses at the gene ends were 1 base for V and 11 bases for J; bases not matched to a gene: 10. The CDR3 DNA reads TGTGCCACCAGCAGAGTTGGGGAGGGCTACAAGCAGTACTTC. This codes for CATSRVGEGYKQYF.

The chain has TRBV7-2 and TRBJ2-1, with a tentative D call TRBD2 (7 bases). This CDR3 region has 13 residues. Germline loops: CDR1 SGHTA, CDR2 FQGNSA. V shed 6 bases and J shed 8 bases, with 14 bases lying between them. The DNA for the CDR3 is TGTGCCAGCAGTGGGGGGGCGGAGGATGAGCAGTTCTTC. Protein: CASSGGAEDEQFF.

V is TRBV6-6 and J is TRBJ2-7; possibly TRBD1 or TRBD2 for D (6 bases each). The end of the DNA fits TRBJ2-5 better, so the J call may be wrong. Looked up from germline, CDR1 is MNHNY and CDR2 is SVGAGI (reference sequence). The CDR3 has 16 residues. CDR3: CASSYVSQRGGETQYF. The CDR3 nucleotides are TGTGCCAGCAGTTACGTAAGCCAGAGAGGGGGGGAGACCCAGTACTTC.

This rearrangement joins TRBV12-3 or TRBV12-4 to TRBJ2-4, with 8 bases identical to TRBD2. The CDR3 contains 16 residues. V trimming: 6 bases; J trimming: 13 bases; junction bases outside the gene matches: 20. The CDR3 bases are TGTGCCAGCAGGTCAACTAGCGGCGGCTCCTACAATGAGCAGTACTTC. Translating gives CASRSTSGGSYNEQYF.

The chain employs TRBV4-2 and TRBJ2-7; D possibly uses TRBD1 or TRBD2 (6 bases each). The CDR3 runs 14 residues. V lost 1 base and J 5 bases, leaving 12 bases between the germline ends. Germline CDR1 reads LGHNA; CDR2 reads YNFKEQ. CDR3 bases: TGTGCCAGCAGCCAAGGAGGGGGGTTCGACGAGCAGTACTTC. Translating it yields CASSQGGGFDEQYF.

This chain links TRBV20-1 with TRBJ2-5, with D hard to call. This CDR3 is built from 14 residues. Deletions cut 0 bases from V and 2 bases from J, with 10 bases between. Germline-derived CDR1 and CDR2 are DFQATT and SNEGSKA (reference sequence). CDR3 bases: TGCAGTGCTAGAGAGCTGAATCGACAAGAGACCCAGTACTTC. This codes for CSARELNRQETQYF.

A few counts support this clonotype. The chain joins TRBV20-1 to TRBJ1-2; D unclear. V dropped 0 bases and J dropped 7 bases, with 12 bases sitting between them. CDR1 is DFQATT, CDR2 SNEGSKA, per germline (reference sequence). The CDR3 extends over 13 amino acids. In DNA form, the CDR3 reads TGCAGTGCTAGAGATGAGTGGGTGGGTGGCTACACCTTC. Translating it yields CSARDEWVGGYTF.

This clonotype has only a few counts. The V and J genes are TRBV4-3 and TRBJ2-1; TRBD1 agrees at 10 bases. Germline V gene sequence: CDR1 LGHNA, CDR2 YSLEER. The V segment lost 4 bases and the J segment 4 bases; nucleotides outside the gene matches: 7. The CDR3 is 16 amino acids. The CDR3: CASSRGPGQGYNEQFF. The CDR3 DNA reads as TGCGCCAGCAGCCGGGGCCCGGGACAGGGGTACAATGAGCAGTTCTTC.

The rearrangement uses TRBV6-1 and TRBJ2-4; D might be TRBD1 (6 bases). V dropped 7 bases and J dropped 13 bases, with 26 bases sitting between them. The CDR3 runs 15 residues. Germline V lookup: CDR1 MNHNS, CDR2 SASEGT. The CDR3 DNA follows: TGTGCCAGCACAATAGAACAGGGACCCCTCTGGGAGCAGTACTTC. It translates to CASTIEQGPLWEQYF.

The chain employs TRBV5-1 and TRBJ1-1; no definite D call. Germline lookup yields CDR1 SGHRS and CDR2 YFSETQ. This CDR3 is built from 15 residues. V lost 2 bases and J 1 base, leaving 12 bases between the germline ends. DNA of the CDR3: TGCGCCAGCAGCTTCGGGTGGGTGAGGAACACTGAAGCTTTCTTT. It encodes CASSFGWVRNTEAFF.

The V and J genes are TRBV4-3 and TRBJ1-1, with a tentative D call TRBD1 (6 bases). V lost 0 bases to trimming and J lost 3 bases, with 11 bases between them. The CDR3 consists of 15 residues. Looked up from germline, CDR1 is LGHNA and CDR2 is YSLEER. The CDR3 nucleotides read TGCGCCAGCAGCCAAGATCTTGGGGGGCACACTGAAGCTTTCTTT. Translated, it gives CASSQDLGGHTEAFF.

This clonotype was found a few times. This rearrangement joins TRBV15 to TRBJ2-3; TRBD2 aligns across 9 bases. The CDR3 contains 14 residues. The V and J ends lost 4 bases and 4 bases, in that order; junction bases with no gene match: 3. Per germline, CDR1 LNHNV and CDR2 YYDKDF (reference sequence). In nucleotides, the CDR3 is TGTGCCACCAGCATGGGACTAGCATCAGATACGCAGTATTTT. This sequence encodes CATSMGLASDTQYF.

This chain uses TRBV3-1 with TRBJ1-6; 7 bases match TRBD1. Germline CDR1 LGHDT, CDR2 YNNKEL (reference sequence). V shed 8 bases and J 5 bases; nucleotides not matched to a gene: 12. The CDR3 is 16 amino acids. CDR3 protein: CASGFGTGQDNSPLHF. CDR3 nucleotide sequence: TGTGCCAGCGGATTCGGAACCGGACAGGATAATTCACCCCTCCACTTT.

V is TRBV10-3 and J is TRBJ2-1; a weak D match, TRBD1 (5 bases). The CDR3 is 13 amino acids. The V and J ends lost 3 bases and 7 bases respectively, with 10 bases between them. Per germline, CDR1 ENHRY and CDR2 SYGVKD. The CDR3 loop is CAISDRVVNEQFF. In DNA, the CDR3 is TGTGCCATCAGTGACAGGGTAGTAAATGAGCAGTTCTTC.

This clonotype has just a few counts. The chain carries TRBV6-2 or TRBV6-3 and TRBJ1-2, with a weak D call TRBD1 (6 bases). This CDR3 has 12 residues. V was clipped by 6 bases and J by 4 bases, with 9 bases between them. From germline, CDR1 is MNHEY and CDR2 SVGEGT. The CDR3 loop reads CASRDSFYGYTF. The CDR3 nucleotides read TGTGCCAGCAGGGACAGTTTCTATGGCTACACCTTC.

This clonotype was seen at least ten times. The rearrangement uses TRBV4-3 and TRBJ2-7, with D possibly being TRBD1 or TRBD2 (5 bases each). V was cut by 0 bases and J by 6 bases, with 12 bases left in between. Per the germline V gene, CDR1 is LGHNA and CDR2 is YSLEER. The CDR3 consists of 14 residues. The CDR3 loop reads CASSQDGGFGEQYF. CDR3 DNA sequence: TGCGCCAGCAGCCAAGATGGGGGTTTCGGCGAGCAGTACTTC.

The chain links TRBV15 to TRBJ2-1, with unresolved D. The CDR3 consists of 15 residues. Germline V gene data show CDR1 as LNHNV and CDR2 as YYDKDF (reference sequence). V gave up 7 bases and J gave up 1 base, with 14 bases separating them. The CDR3 sequence is CATTNSPDSYNEQFF. In DNA, the CDR3 is TGTGCCACCACCAATAGCCCAGATTCCTACAATGAGCAGTTCTTC.

This chain uses TRBV6-5 with TRBJ1-2; D unclear. Germline lookup yields CDR1 MNHEY and CDR2 SVGAGI. There are 13 residues in the CDR3. V was trimmed by 5 bases and J by 4 bases, leaving 11 bases between them. The CDR3 DNA reads TGTGCCAGCAGTCCGAGGGATCTCTATGGCTACACCTTC. This encodes CASSPRDLYGYTF.

This chain uses TRBV20-1 with TRBJ2-4; D possibly matches TRBD1 or TRBD2 (5 bases each). The V end lost 7 bases, the J end lost 13 bases, and 29 bases lay between the germline ends. The germline CDR1 and CDR2 sequences are DFQATT and SNEGSKA (reference sequence). CDR3 length: 15 amino acids. CDR3: CSVTHLGPPNTKQYF. In nucleotides, the CDR3 is TGCAGTGTCACCCATCTGGGACCGCCGAATACGAAGCAGTACTTC.

This clonotype was observed many times. The CDR3 DNA reads TGTGCCAGCAGCTTAGATGGAGGCAGGGACCACCAAGAGACCCAGTACTTC. It encodes CASSLDGGRDHQETQYF. V is TRBV11-2 and J is TRBJ2-5; D tentatively fits TRBD1 or TRBD2 (5 bases each). Trimming took off 0 bases at V and 0 bases at J, with 14 bases between the two ends. The CDR3 is 17 residues long. Germline-derived CDR1 and CDR2 are SGHAT and FQNNGV. The full variable domain, in which reference TRBV11-2 and TRBJ2-5 provide the parts outside the CDR3, is EAGVAQSPRYKIIEKRQSVAFWCNPISGHATLYWYQQILGQGPKLLIQFQNNGVVDDSQLPKDRFSAERLKGVDSTLKIQPAKLEDSAVYLCASSLDGGRDHQETQYFGPGTRLLVL.

This chain connects TRBV5-6 to TRBJ2-7; 7 bases align to TRBD1. Germline V gene data show CDR1 as SGHDT and CDR2 as YYEEEE. The ends lost 3 bases at V and 3 bases at J; junction bases unmatched: 6. CDR3 length: 14 amino acids. Written as DNA, the CDR3 is TGTGCCAGCAGCTATACCGACAGGGACTACGAGCAGTACTTC. This translates into CASSYTDRDYEQYF. The whole variable domain, filled in from reference TRBV5-6 and TRBJ2-7, reads DAGVTQSPTHLIKTRGQQVTLRCSPKSGHDTVSWYQQALGQGPQFIFQYYEEEERQRGNFPDRFSGHQFPNYSSELNVNALLLGDSALYLCASSYTDRDYEQYFGPGTRLTVT.

The J gene is TRBJ1-2, the V gene TRBV7-3; 9 nucleotides align to TRBD1. Per germline, CDR1 SGHTA and CDR2 FQGTGA. The junction had 10 bases not matched to a gene; V was cut back by 3 bases and J by 5 bases. This CDR3 is built from 16 residues. The CDR3 DNA follows: TGTGCCAGCAGCTTTTTTCCGGGGGACAGGGCTTATGGCTACACCTTC. Encoded protein: CASSFFPGDRAYGYTF.

This clonotype was detected only a few times. The V and J genes are TRBV6-2 or TRBV6-3 and TRBJ2-2; D may be TRBD1 or TRBD2 (5 bases each). The CDR3 consists of 15 residues. V gave up 5 bases and J gave up 1 base, with 11 bases separating them. Germline V CDR1 and CDR2: MNHEY, SVGEGT. The CDR3 here is CASSLGPWNTGELFF. The CDR3 DNA sequence: TGTGCCAGCAGTCTGGGACCCTGGAACACCGGGGAGCTGTTTTTT.